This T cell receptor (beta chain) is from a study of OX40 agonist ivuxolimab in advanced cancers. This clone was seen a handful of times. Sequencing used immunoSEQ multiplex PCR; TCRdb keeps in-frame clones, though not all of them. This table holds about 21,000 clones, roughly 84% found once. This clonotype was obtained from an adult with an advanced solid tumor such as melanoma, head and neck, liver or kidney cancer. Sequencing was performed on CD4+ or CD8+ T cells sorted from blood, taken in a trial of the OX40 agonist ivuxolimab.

The CDR3, as DNA: TGTGCCAGTAGTATAGCCGTGAACACTGAAGCTTTCTTT. This gives the protein CASSIAVNTEAFF. J is TRBJ1-1 and V is TRBV19, with D unresolved. CDR1 LNHDA and CDR2 SQIVND come from the germline V gene (reference sequence). The CDR3 has 13 residues. Trimming stripped 1 base from V and 0 bases from J, with 3 bases between.